This T cell receptor (beta chain) was captured by sequencing in a study of T-cell memory formation after mild COVID-19. Study results and caveats: Among clones contracting day 15 to 85, CD4/CD8 was balanced, whereas later expanders leaned CD4+.

This clonotype was picked up many times. What it binds is not known. This CDR3 contains 13 residues. Trimming removed 9 bases from V and 5 bases from J, with 14 bases in between. Germline-derived CDR1 and CDR2 are MNHNS and SASEGT. Each CDR3 protein gets one entry after TCRdb re-called the 5' RACE reads with MiXCR. The sample consists of under 8,500 distinct CDR3 sequences, roughly a third of them appearing once. This chain uses TRBV6-1 with TRBJ2-1; D possibly corresponds to TRBD2 (6 bases). This TCR was sampled from an adult woman who had mild COVID-19 (a few samples of this study predate the infection). Cell type and time point are not known. Source material: PBMCs or a T cell subset sorted from them (not recorded which). In nucleotides, the CDR3 is TGTGCCAGTTGGGACGGGGGAAACAATGAGCAGTTCTTC. As protein: CASWDGGNNEQFF.